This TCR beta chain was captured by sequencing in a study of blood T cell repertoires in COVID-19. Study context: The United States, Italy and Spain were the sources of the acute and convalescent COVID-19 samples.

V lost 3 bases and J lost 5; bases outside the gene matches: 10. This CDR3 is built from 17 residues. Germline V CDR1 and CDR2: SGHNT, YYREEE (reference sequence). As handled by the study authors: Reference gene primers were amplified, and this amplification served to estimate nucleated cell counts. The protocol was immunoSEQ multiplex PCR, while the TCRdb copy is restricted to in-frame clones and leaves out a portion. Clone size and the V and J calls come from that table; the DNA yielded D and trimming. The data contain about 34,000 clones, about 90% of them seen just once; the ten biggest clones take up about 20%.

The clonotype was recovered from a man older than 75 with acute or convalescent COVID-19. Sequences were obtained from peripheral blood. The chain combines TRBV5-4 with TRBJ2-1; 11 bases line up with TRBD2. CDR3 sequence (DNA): TGTGCCAGCAGCTGGGGTGGCGGGACTAGCGGTCACAATGAGCAGTTCTTC. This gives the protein CASSWGGGTSGHNEQFF.